This section outlines one T cell receptor (beta chain) sequence together with its context. The record originates from a study of CD8 T cells in Susac syndrome. Reverse transcription used about 0.45 to 1 ug RNA and random hexamers. TCRdb fed the immunoSEQ multiplex PCR reads into MiXCR, producing one record per CDR3 protein. This sample has 150,000 or so distinct CDR3 sequences, with over 85% found just once. The CDR3 covers 14 residues. The V gene lost 5 bases and the J gene lost 5 bases, with 18 bases spanning the gap. CDR1 is DFQATT and CDR2 is SNEGSKA in the germline V gene (reference sequence). CD8+ and CD4+ T cells taken from blood had their TCR beta sequenced.

The clonotype comes from a human donor in good health. The sequencing input was CD4+ T cells from PBMCs. The rearrangement uses TRBV20-1 and TRBJ2-5; D is possibly TRBD1 or TRBD2 (6 bases each). CDR3 coding DNA: TGCAGTGCTCGCGGATTTCAGGGGAGGGAGACCCAGTACTTC. This sequence encodes CSARGFQGRETQYF.